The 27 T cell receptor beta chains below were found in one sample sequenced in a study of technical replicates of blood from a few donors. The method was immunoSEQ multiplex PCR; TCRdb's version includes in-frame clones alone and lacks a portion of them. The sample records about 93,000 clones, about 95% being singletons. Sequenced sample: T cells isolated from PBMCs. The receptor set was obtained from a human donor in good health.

CDR3 residues: CASKGASGSTGELFF. CDR3 DNA sequence: TGTGCCAGCAAAGGGGCTAGCGGGAGTACCGGGGAGCTGTTTTTT. The chain carries TRBV2 and TRBJ2-2; 10 bases are shared with TRBD2. Germline-derived CDR1 and CDR2 are SNHLY and FYNNEI. The junction had 7 bases not matched to a gene; V was cut back by 7 bases and J by 5 bases. This CDR3 contains 15 residues.

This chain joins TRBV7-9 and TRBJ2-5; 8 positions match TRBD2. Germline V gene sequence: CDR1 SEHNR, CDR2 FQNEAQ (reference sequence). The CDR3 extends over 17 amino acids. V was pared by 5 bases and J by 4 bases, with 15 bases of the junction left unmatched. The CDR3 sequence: CASSQNEGGGFGETQYF. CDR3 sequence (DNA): TGTGCCAGCAGCCAAAATGAGGGCGGGGGGTTTGGAGAGACCCAGTACTTC. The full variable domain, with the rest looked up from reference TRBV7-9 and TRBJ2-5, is DTGVSQNPRHKITKRGQNVTFRCDPISEHNRLYWYRQTLGQGPEFLTYFQNEAQLEKSRLLSDRFSAERPKGSFSTLEIQRTEQGDSAMYLCASSQNEGGGFGETQYFGPGTRLLVL.

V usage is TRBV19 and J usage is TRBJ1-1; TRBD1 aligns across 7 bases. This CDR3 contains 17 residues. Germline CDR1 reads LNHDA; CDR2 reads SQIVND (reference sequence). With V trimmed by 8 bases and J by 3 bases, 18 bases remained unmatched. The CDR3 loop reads CASGSGQVGLSDTEAFF. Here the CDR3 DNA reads TGTGCCAGTGGATCCGGACAGGTTGGGCTTTCTGACACTGAAGCTTTCTTT. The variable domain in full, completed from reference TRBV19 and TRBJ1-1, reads DGGITQSPKYLFRKEGQNVTLSCEQNLNHDAMYWYRQDPGQGLRLIYYSQIVNDFQKGDIAEGYSVSREKKESFPLTVTSAQKNPTAFYLCASGSGQVGLSDTEAFFGQGTRLTVV.

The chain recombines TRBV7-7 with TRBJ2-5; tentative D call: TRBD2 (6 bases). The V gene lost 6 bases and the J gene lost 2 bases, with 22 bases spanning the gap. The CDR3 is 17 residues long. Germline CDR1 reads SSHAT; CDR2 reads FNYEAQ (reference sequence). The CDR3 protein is CASSTSPGGGSQETQYF. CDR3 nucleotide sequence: TGTGCCAGCAGTACTTCCCCGGGTGGGGGGTCTCAAGAGACCCAGTACTTC.

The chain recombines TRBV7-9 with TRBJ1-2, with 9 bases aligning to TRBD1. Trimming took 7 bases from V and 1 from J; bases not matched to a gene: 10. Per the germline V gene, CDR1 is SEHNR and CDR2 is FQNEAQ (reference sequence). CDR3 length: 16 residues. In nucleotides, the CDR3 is TGTGCCAGCACCCTTGGACAGGACAGGGGTAACTATGGCTACACCTTC. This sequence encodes CASTLGQDRGNYGYTF.

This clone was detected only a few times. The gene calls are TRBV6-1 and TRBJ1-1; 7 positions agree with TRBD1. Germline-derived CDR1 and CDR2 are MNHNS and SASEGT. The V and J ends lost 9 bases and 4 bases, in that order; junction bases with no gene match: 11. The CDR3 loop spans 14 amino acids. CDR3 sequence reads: CASSTRGEGTEAFF. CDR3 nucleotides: TGTGCCAGTTCGACCAGGGGGGAAGGCACTGAAGCTTTCTTT.

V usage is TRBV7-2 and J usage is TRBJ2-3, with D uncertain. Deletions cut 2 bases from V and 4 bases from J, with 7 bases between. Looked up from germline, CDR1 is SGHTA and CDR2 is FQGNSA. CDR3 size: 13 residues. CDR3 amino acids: CASSLQFSDTQYF. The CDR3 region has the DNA TGTGCCAGCAGCTTACAGTTCTCAGATACGCAGTATTTT.

CDR3 sequence reads: CATSRRMVKDRDVYDYGYTF. The CDR3 DNA reads TGTGCCACCAGCAGAAGGATGGTTAAAGACAGGGATGTGTACGACTATGGCTACACCTTC. J is TRBJ1-2 and V is TRBV15; TRBD1 agrees at 7 bases. Losses at the gene ends were 2 bases for V and 3 bases for J; bases not matched to a gene: 21. In germline, CDR1 is LNHNV, CDR2 YYDKDF (reference sequence). CDR3 length: 20 amino acids. Based on the CDR3 plus reference TRBV15 and TRBJ1-2, the full variable domain is DAMVIQNPRYQVTQFGKPVTLSCSQTLNHNVMYWYQQKSSQAPKLLFHYYDKDFNNEADTPDNFQSRRPNTSFCFLDIRSPGLGDTAMYLCATSRRMVKDRDVYDYGYTFGSGTRLTVV.

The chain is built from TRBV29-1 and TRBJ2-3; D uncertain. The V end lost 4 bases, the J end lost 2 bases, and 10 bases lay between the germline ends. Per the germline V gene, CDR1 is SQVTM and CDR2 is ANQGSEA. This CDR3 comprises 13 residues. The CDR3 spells CSVAPRLTDTQYF. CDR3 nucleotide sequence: TGCAGCGTTGCACCGAGGCTCACAGATACGCAGTATTTT.

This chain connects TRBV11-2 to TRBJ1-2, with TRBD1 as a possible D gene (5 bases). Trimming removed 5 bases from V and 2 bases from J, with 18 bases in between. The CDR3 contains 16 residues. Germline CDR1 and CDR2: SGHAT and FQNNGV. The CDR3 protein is CASSKSKGQGNYGYTF. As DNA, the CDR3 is TGTGCCAGCAGCAAGTCAAAGGGCCAGGGAAACTATGGCTACACCTTC.

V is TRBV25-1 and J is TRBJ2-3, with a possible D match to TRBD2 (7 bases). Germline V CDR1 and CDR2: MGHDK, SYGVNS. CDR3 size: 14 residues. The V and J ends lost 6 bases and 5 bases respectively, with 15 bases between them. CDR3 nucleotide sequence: TGTGCCAGCAGGTGGGCGGGGGCGGGAGATACGCAGTATTTT. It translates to CASRWAGAGDTQYF.

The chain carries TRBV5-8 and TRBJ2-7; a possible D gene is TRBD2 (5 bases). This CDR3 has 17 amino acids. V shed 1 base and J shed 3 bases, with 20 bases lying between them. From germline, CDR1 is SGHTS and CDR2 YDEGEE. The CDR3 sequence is CASSLLPKGVKIYEQYF. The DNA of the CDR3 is TGTGCCAGCAGCTTGTTGCCCAAGGGAGTAAAGATCTACGAGCAGTACTTC.

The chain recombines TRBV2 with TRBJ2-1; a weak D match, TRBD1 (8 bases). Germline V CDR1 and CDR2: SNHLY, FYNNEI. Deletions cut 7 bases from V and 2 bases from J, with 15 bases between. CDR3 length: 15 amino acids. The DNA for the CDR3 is TGTGCCAGCAATGACAGGGGAGGGACCTACAATGAGCAGTTCTTC. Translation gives CASNDRGGTYNEQFF.

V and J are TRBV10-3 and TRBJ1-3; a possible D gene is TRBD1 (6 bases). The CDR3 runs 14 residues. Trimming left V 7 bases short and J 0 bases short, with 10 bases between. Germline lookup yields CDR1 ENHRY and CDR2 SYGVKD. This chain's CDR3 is CAITTDSSGNTIYF. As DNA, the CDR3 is TGTGCCATCACTACGGACAGCTCTGGAAACACCATATATTTT.

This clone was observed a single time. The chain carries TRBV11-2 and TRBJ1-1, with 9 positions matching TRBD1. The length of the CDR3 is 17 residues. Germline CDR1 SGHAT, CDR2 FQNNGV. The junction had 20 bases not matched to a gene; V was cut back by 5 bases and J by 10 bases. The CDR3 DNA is TGTGCCAGCAGCAAGGACAGGGGACCCGGGAAACCAAGGGGAGCTTTCTTT. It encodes CASSKDRGPGKPRGAFF.

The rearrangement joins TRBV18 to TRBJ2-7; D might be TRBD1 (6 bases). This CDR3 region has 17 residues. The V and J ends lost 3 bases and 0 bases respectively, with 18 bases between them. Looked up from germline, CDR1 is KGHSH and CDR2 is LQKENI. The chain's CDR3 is CASSPYSPGVSSYEQYF. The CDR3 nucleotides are TGTGCCAGCTCACCTTACTCTCCAGGGGTGAGCTCCTACGAGCAGTACTTC.

The CDR3 nucleotides are TGTGCCAGTGGGGGCGAGGACAGGGGTTTTGGAAACACCATATATTTT. This translates into CASGGEDRGFGNTIYF. The chain links TRBV5-5 to TRBJ1-3; 9 bases map to TRBD1. Germline V gene sequence: CDR1 SGHKS, CDR2 YYEKEE (reference sequence). This CDR3 contains 16 residues. The ends lost 8 bases at V and 3 bases at J; junction bases unmatched: 12.

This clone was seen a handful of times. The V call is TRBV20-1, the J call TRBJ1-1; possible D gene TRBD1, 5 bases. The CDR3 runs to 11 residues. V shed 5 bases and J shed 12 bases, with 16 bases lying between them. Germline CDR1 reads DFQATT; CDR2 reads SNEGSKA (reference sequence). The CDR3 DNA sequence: TGCAGTGCTGCCAGGGAGGGGCCATCTTTCTTT. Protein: CSAAREGPSFF.

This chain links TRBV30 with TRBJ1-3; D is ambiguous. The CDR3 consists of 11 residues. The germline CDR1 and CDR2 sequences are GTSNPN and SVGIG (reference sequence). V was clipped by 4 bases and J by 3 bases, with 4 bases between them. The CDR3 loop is CAWTFGNTIYF. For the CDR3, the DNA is TGTGCCTGGACGTTTGGAAACACCATATATTTT.

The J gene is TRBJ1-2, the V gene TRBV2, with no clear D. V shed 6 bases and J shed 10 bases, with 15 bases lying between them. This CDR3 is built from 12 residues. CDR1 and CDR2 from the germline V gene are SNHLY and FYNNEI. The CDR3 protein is CASREDRWIYTF. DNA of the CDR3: TGTGCCAGCAGGGAGGACCGCTGGATCTACACCTTC.

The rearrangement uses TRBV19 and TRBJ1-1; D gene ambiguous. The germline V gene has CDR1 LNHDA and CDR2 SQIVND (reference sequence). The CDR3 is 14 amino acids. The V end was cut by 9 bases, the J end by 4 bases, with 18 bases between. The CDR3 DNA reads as TGTGCCAGCCGACGGGAGGACCGTGGCACTGAAGCTTTCTTT. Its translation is CASRREDRGTEAFF. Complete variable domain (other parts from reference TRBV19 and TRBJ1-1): DGGITQSPKYLFRKEGQNVTLSCEQNLNHDAMYWYRQDPGQGLRLIYYSQIVNDFQKGDIAEGYSVSREKKESFPLTVTSAQKNPTAFYLCASRREDRGTEAFFGQGTRLTVV.

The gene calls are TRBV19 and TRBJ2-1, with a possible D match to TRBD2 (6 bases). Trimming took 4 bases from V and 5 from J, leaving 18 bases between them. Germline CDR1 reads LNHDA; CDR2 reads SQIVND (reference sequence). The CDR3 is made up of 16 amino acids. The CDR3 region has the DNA TGTGCCAGTAGTACCAACCACGGACTACAGAACAATGAGCAGTTCTTC. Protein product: CASSTNHGLQNNEQFF.

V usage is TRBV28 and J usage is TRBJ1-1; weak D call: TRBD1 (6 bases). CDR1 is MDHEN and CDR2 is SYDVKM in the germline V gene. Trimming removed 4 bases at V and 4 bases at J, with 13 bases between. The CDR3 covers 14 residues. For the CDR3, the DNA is TGTGCCAGCAGTTCCCCTCAGGGGATCACTGAAGCTTTCTTT. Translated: CASSSPQGITEAFF. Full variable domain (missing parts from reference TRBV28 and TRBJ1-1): DVKVTQSSRYLVKRTGEKVFLECVQDMDHENMFWYRQDPGLGLRLIYFSYDVKMKEKGDIPEGYSVSREKKERFSLILESASTNQTSMYLCASSSPQGITEAFFGQGTRLTVV.

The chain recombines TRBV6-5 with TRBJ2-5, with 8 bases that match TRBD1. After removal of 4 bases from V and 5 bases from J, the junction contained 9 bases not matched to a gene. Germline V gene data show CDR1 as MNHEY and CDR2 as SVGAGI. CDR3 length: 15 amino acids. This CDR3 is CASSSSTGARETQYF. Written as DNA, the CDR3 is TGTGCCAGCAGTTCGTCGACAGGGGCCAGGGAGACCCAGTACTTC.

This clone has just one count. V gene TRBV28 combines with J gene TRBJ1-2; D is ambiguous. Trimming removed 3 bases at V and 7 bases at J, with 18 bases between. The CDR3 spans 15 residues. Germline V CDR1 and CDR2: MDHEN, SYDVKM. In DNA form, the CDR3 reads TGTGCCAGCAGTTTGGGAGGGAGCCCTCCTGGTGGCTACACCTTC. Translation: CASSLGGSPPGGYTF.

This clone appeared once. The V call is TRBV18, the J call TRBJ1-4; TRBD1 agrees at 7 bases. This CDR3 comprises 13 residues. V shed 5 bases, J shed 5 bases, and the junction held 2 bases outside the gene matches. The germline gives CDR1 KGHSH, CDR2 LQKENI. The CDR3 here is CASSKGQNEKLFF. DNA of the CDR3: TGTGCCAGCTCAAAGGGACAGAATGAAAAACTGTTTTTT.

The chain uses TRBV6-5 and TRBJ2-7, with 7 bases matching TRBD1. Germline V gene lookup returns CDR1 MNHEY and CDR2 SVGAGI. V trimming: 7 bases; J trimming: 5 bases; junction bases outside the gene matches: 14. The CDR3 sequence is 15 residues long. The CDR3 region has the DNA TGTGCCAGCACTACGGGGAACAGGGGAATCGACGAGCAGTACTTC. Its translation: CASTTGNRGIDEQYF.